Listed here are 25 T cell receptor beta chains from one sample, sequenced in a study of breast tumors, draining lymph nodes, adjacent tissues. TCRdb re-called the multiplex PCR reads through MiXCR, storing one row per CDR3 protein. The sample has approximately 23,000 distinct CDR3 sequences; 60% to 70% are singletons. The sample comprised tumor-adjacent breast tissue. Receptors were obtained from a female donor with breast cancer. Some clones in this sample may be carry-over from other donors' samples.

This clonotype is medium-sized within its sample. This chain uses TRBV15 with TRBJ2-7, with 7 bases lining up with TRBD1. V lost 0 bases to trimming and J lost 1 base; unmatched junction nucleotides: 3. This CDR3 spans 15 amino acids. Germline CDR1 reads LNHNV; CDR2 reads YYDKDF (reference sequence). CDR3 nucleotide sequence: TGTGCCACCAGCAGAGATAGGGGGCAATCCTACGAGCAGTACTTC. Encoded protein: CATSRDRGQSYEQYF.

The V gene is TRBV6-5, the J gene TRBJ2-5; 13 bases fit TRBD2. CDR3 length: 16 residues. Germline V gene sequence: CDR1 MNHEY, CDR2 SVGAGI. V was pared by 5 bases and J by 5 bases, with 8 bases of the junction left unmatched. The DNA of the CDR3 is TGTGCCAGCAGTAGACTTGGACTAGCGGGAGAGGAGACCCAGTACTTC. This translates into CASSRLGLAGEETQYF.

This chain links TRBV20-1 with TRBJ1-2; D call uncertain. The CDR3 length is 13 residues. V was clipped by 3 bases and J by 2 bases, with 10 bases between them. Germline V gives CDR1 DFQATT, CDR2 SNEGSKA (reference sequence). The CDR3 reads CSASGTTNYGYTF. DNA for the CDR3: TGCAGTGCTAGCGGTACTACCAACTATGGCTACACCTTC.

This rearrangement joins TRBV6-1 to TRBJ2-7, with a tentative D call TRBD2 (5 bases). This CDR3 comprises 14 residues. Trimming pared 7 bases from V and 1 base from J, leaving 14 bases between. The germline CDR1 and CDR2 sequences are MNHNS and SASEGT. The CDR3 coding sequence is TGTGCCAGCACCGTGGCGGGTGAGTCCTACGAGCAGTACTTC. This codes for CASTVAGESYEQYF.

J is TRBJ2-7 and V is TRBV6-5, with D perhaps matching TRBD1 (6 bases). Trimming left V 6 bases short and J 5 bases short, with 17 bases between. Germline-derived CDR1 and CDR2 are MNHEY and SVGAGI. CDR3 length equals 14 residues. The CDR3 nucleotides read TGTGCCAGCAGAGAGGGGGTGCACCTAGACGAGCAGTACTTC. Translating gives CASREGVHLDEQYF.

CDR3 amino acids: CASSPVSGPSYNEQFF. CDR3 nucleotides: TGCGCCAGCAGCCCCGTTAGCGGACCCTCCTACAATGAGCAGTTCTTC. V and J are TRBV4-1 and TRBJ2-1, with D tentatively TRBD2 (6 bases). The CDR3 runs to 16 residues. Germline-derived CDR1 and CDR2 are MGHRA and YSYEKL. Trimming removed 4 bases at V and 0 bases at J, with 13 bases between.

The V gene is TRBV9, the J gene TRBJ2-2; a possible D gene is TRBD2 (6 bases). V was clipped by 0 bases and J by 8 bases, with 23 bases between them. The germline V gene has CDR1 SGDLS and CDR2 YYNGEE. There are 18 residues in the CDR3. DNA of the CDR3: TGTGCCAGCAGCGTAGGGAGGGGACGACCCACGTTGGGGGGGGAGCTGTTTTTT. Encoded protein: CASSVGRGRPTLGGELFF.

This chain joins TRBV5-1 and TRBJ2-7, with D possibly matching TRBD1 (5 bases). This CDR3 region has 15 residues. CDR1 SGHRS and CDR2 YFSETQ come from the germline V gene. Trimming took off 3 bases at V and 4 bases at J, with 17 bases between the two ends. CDR3 sequence reads: CASSSVGRAGYEQYF. In DNA form, the CDR3 reads TGCGCCAGCAGCTCGGTAGGCAGGGCAGGGTACGAGCAGTACTTC.

This clonotype was found many times. The rearrangement uses TRBV19 and TRBJ1-5; 11 bases agree with TRBD1. V gave up 5 bases and J gave up 6 bases; unmatched junction bases: 9. Germline CDR1 is LNHDA and CDR2 is SQIVND (reference sequence). The CDR3 is 16 amino acids. CDR3 bases: TGTGCCAGTAGTGCCAGGACAGGGGGCGCGGGTCAGCCCCAGCATTTT. Its translation is CASSARTGGAGQPQHF.

In its sample, this clonotype is medium-sized (0.01 to 0.1%). The gene calls are TRBV7-8 and TRBJ1-6; D gene ambiguous. V was cut by 1 base and J by 6 bases, with 13 bases left in between. This CDR3 region has 16 residues. The germline CDR1 and CDR2 sequences are SGHVS and FQNEAQ. The CDR3 is CASSLEIFPRNSPLHF. For the CDR3, the DNA is TGTGCCAGCAGCTTAGAGATCTTCCCCCGTAATTCACCCCTCCACTTT.

This rearrangement joins TRBV29-1 to TRBJ2-7, with D perhaps TRBD2 (5 bases). There are 13 residues in the CDR3. Per germline, CDR1 SQVTM and CDR2 ANQGSEA. Between the trimmed V and J ends, which lost 3 bases and 3 bases, there was a span of 12 bases. The CDR3 reads CSVDPGSGYEQYF. As DNA, the CDR3 is TGCAGCGTTGATCCGGGGAGCGGCTACGAGCAGTACTTC.

This chain uses TRBV10-3 with TRBJ1-2, with unresolved D. V gave up 0 bases and J gave up 4 bases, with 6 bases separating them. Per germline, CDR1 ENHRY and CDR2 SYGVKD. The CDR3 loop spans 13 amino acids. The CDR3 DNA is TGTGCCATCAGTGAGTCAGCAGTCTATGGCTACACCTTC. Translated, it gives CAISESAVYGYTF.

This chain joins TRBV30 and TRBJ1-2; D not resolved. The V gene's germline CDR1 is GTSNPN and CDR2 SVGIG (reference sequence). CDR3 size: 14 residues. The ends were cut back, 0 bases at V and 7 bases at J, with 15 bases in the middle. CDR3 sequence: CAWSVPPKTGGYTF. The CDR3 DNA reads as TGTGCCTGGAGTGTACCCCCGAAAACCGGTGGCTACACCTTC.

This clonotype has only a few counts. The V gene is TRBV28, the J gene TRBJ1-4; D remains ambiguous. V lost 2 bases and J 4 bases, leaving 8 bases between the germline ends. CDR1 and CDR2 from the germline V gene are MDHEN and SYDVKM. CDR3 length: 14 amino acids. CDR3 region: CASSLPTINEKLFF. The CDR3 DNA reads TGTGCCAGCAGTTTACCGACCATTAATGAAAAACTGTTTTTT.

This chain connects TRBV7-9 to TRBJ2-7; D is ambiguous. Germline-derived CDR1 and CDR2 are SEHNR and FQNEAQ (reference sequence). The V gene lost 8 bases and the J gene lost 0 bases, with 8 bases spanning the gap. The CDR3 has 12 residues. CDR3 nucleotide sequence: TGTGCCAGCTCTACCAGCTCCTACGAGCAGTACTTC. It translates to CASSTSSYEQYF.

The chain uses TRBV4-1 and TRBJ2-5; no clear D. Germline CDR1 and CDR2: MGHRA and YSYEKL. The V gene lost 1 base and the J gene lost 5 bases, with 11 bases spanning the gap. This CDR3 region has 14 residues. CDR3 protein: CASSQGTLRETQYF. Here the CDR3 DNA reads TGCGCCAGCAGCCAAGGCACCCTAAGGGAGACCCAGTACTTC.

This clonotype turned up a few times. The chain joins TRBV11-1 to TRBJ2-7, with D unresolved. This CDR3 has 13 residues. Germline CDR1 reads SGHAT; CDR2 reads FQDESV (reference sequence). Trimming left V 4 bases short and J 0 bases short, with 7 bases between. In nucleotides, the CDR3 is TGTGCCAGCAGCTGGGGAAGCTCCTACGAGCAGTACTTC. Its protein product is CASSWGSSYEQYF. Full variable domain (outside the CDR3, taken from reference TRBV11-1 and TRBJ2-7): EAEVAQSPRYKITEKSQAVAFWCDPISGHATLYWYRQILGQGPELLVQFQDESVVDDSQLPKDRFSAERLKGVDSTLKIQPAELGDSAMYLCASSWGSSYEQYFGPGTRLTVT.

The CDR3 DNA reads TGTGCCAGCTCACCACCGTCCAGGGGGTCGAACACTGAAGCTTTCTTT. Its translation is CASSPPSRGSNTEAFF. This sequence joins TRBV18 and TRBJ1-1; 7 nucleotides agree with TRBD1. Trimming at V came to 0 bases and at J to 1 base, leaving 5 bases not matched to a gene. The CDR3 has 16 amino acids. CDR1 KGHSH and CDR2 LQKENI come from the germline V gene.

The table lists this clonotype with many counts. V usage is TRBV20-1 and J usage is TRBJ2-3; D is unclear. CDR1 and CDR2 (germline): DFQATT, SNEGSKA (reference sequence). V gave up 3 bases and J gave up 2 bases, with 15 bases separating them. This CDR3 contains 15 residues. The chain's CDR3 is CSARSWPGVTDTQYF. The CDR3 DNA reads TGCAGTGCTAGGTCGTGGCCGGGCGTCACAGATACGCAGTATTTT.

By share, this clonotype ranks as large. J is TRBJ2-5 and V is TRBV4-1, with 15 positions matching TRBD2. The CDR3 contains 16 residues. Per germline, CDR1 MGHRA and CDR2 YSYEKL. With V trimmed by 3 bases and J by 5 bases, 4 bases remained unmatched. The CDR3 here is CASSHGGLAGGETQYF. As DNA, the CDR3 is TGCGCCAGCAGCCACGGAGGACTAGCGGGAGGGGAGACCCAGTACTTC.

The CDR3 region has the DNA TGCAGTGCTAGAGATGTACGGCAGAGAGGATATGGCTACACCTTC. It translates to CSARDVRQRGYGYTF. The chain recombines TRBV20-1 with TRBJ1-2, with unresolved D. Trimming took 0 bases from V and 5 from J, leaving 16 bases between them. The CDR3 loop spans 15 amino acids. Looked up from germline, CDR1 is DFQATT and CDR2 is SNEGSKA (reference sequence).

This clonotype is labeled as medium-sized. The chain is built from TRBV4-1 and TRBJ1-2, with D hard to call. Germline V CDR1 and CDR2: MGHRA, YSYEKL. V was trimmed by 0 bases and J by 8 bases, leaving 16 bases between them. The CDR3 length is 15 residues. CDR3 sequence (DNA): TGCGCCAGCAGCCAAGAGGTACGGGCGATCGTAGGCTACACCTTC. Amino acids: CASSQEVRAIVGYTF.

The chain carries TRBV20-1 and TRBJ2-5; D gene ambiguous. V lost 3 bases and J lost 0, with 2 bases in between. The CDR3 consists of 11 residues. Germline assignment: CDR1 DFQATT and CDR2 SNEGSKA (reference sequence). The CDR3 loop is CSASNQETQYF. The CDR3 nucleotides are TGCAGTGCTAGCAACCAAGAGACCCAGTACTTC.

V gene TRBV29-1 combines with J gene TRBJ2-1; 8 bases match TRBD2. Germline V lookup: CDR1 SQVTM, CDR2 ANQGSEA. This CDR3 comprises 14 residues. V shed 7 bases and J 0 bases; nucleotides not matched to a gene: 5. The chain's CDR3 is CSAVAGPSYNEQFF. For the CDR3, the DNA is TGCAGCGCCGTAGCGGGACCCTCCTACAATGAGCAGTTCTTC.

The rearrangement uses TRBV7-9 and TRBJ2-1; 8 nucleotides match TRBD2. The germline gives CDR1 SEHNR, CDR2 FQNEAQ (reference sequence). CDR3 length: 13 residues. Trimming removed 10 bases from V and 7 bases from J; junction bases left unmatched: 9. The CDR3 region is CATGGSGINEQFF. The CDR3 coding sequence is TGTGCCACCGGGGGTAGCGGGATTAATGAGCAGTTCTTC.